This T cell receptor beta chain emerged from a study of shared clonotypes between healthy human individuals. The study, taken as a whole, reports: Rarefaction demonstrated incomplete sorted-subset sequencing despite large depth. Memory subsets generally showed lower estimated richness than naive subsets.

About this clone itself: Its antigen is currently unknown.

Looked up from germline, CDR1 is MNHEY and CDR2 is SMNVEV (reference sequence). V lost 4 bases, J lost 7 bases, and 18 bases stayed unmatched. CDR3 size: 18 residues. Assay: immunoSEQ multiplex PCR; the TCRdb copy retains only in-frame clones and omits some. The sample has approximately 2,000,000 clones, just under 95% seen once. Naive CD8 cells lacked CD45RO, underwent positive selection for CCR7 and left out terminally differentiated effector memory CD45RA+ cells. The sequenced sample was naive CD8+ T cells from PBMCs. The chain links TRBV27 to TRBJ2-2; 7 positions agree with TRBD1. This TCR came from a man between 18 and 35 years old in good health. Some clones in this sample may be carry-over from other donors' samples. The CDR3 reads CASSSLTGQIQVYGELFF. The CDR3 bases are TGTGCCAGCAGTTCCCTGACAGGGCAGATACAGGTTTACGGGGAGCTGTTTTTT.